This T cell receptor (beta chain) was obtained from a study of blood T cell repertoires in COVID-19. Sequencing used immunoSEQ multiplex PCR; TCRdb keeps in-frame clones, though not all of them. This table holds hundreds of thousands of clones, 85% to 90% found once. All enrollees were roughly 18 to 89 years old and from 24 US areas. The study assigned cohorts using participant-reported clinical history. V shed 6 bases and J 0 bases; nucleotides not matched to a gene: 13. This CDR3 region has 19 residues. In germline, CDR1 is MNHNY, CDR2 SVGAGI (reference sequence). The sequenced sample was PBMCs or T cells enriched from blood (not recorded which). The rearrangement joins TRBV6-6 to TRBJ2-3; 12 nucleotides agree with TRBD1. The clonotype originates from a woman aged 45-59 years who had been exposed to COVID-19. CDR3 loop: CASSSLGGTGGPSTDTQYF. DNA of the CDR3: TGTGCCAGCAGCTCCTTGGGAGGGACAGGGGGCCCGAGCACAGATACGCAGTATTTT.